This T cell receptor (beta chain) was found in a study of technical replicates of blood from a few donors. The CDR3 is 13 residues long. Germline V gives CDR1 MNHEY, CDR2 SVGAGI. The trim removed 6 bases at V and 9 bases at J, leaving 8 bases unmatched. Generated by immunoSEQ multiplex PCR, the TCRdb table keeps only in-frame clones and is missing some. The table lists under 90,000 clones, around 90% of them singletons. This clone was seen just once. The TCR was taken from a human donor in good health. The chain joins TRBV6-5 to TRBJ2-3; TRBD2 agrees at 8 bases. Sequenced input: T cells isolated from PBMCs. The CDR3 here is CASSTHSSGTQYF. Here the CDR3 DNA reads TGTGCCAGCAGCACTCATTCTAGCGGGACGCAGTATTTT.